The entry below describes one T cell receptor (beta chain). Its matching antigen is unknown. Those who donated were healthy bone marrow donors. This entry comes from a study of cytomegalovirus exposure and HLA in healthy donors. About the research overall: From HLA-typed donors, an early data release held tens of millions of unique TCRs. General study points: In the analysis, some V segments, TRBV6-2 and TRBV6-3 included, were excluded as indistinguishable. Investigators reported over 150 TCR beta chains as tied to cytomegalovirus.

Germline CDR1 and CDR2: SGHTA and FQGNSA. V was pared by 5 bases and J by 2 bases, with 6 bases of the junction left unmatched. CDR3 length: 15 amino acids. Primers for the PCR totalled 60 Vbeta and 13 Jbeta. Assay: immunoSEQ multiplex PCR; the TCRdb copy retains only in-frame clones and omits some. The sample contains about 55,000 clones, 75% to 80% of which appear only once. The sequencing input was PBMCs. The genes are TRBV7-2 and TRBJ1-2, with TRBD1 matching over 9 bases. This clonotype was obtained from a female donor in good health and CMV-seronegative. The CDR3 protein is CASSRWTGENYGYTF. The CDR3 bases are TGTGCCAGCAGCCGATGGACAGGGGAAAACTATGGCTACACCTTC.